What follows are 23 T cell receptor beta chains derived from one specimen sequenced in a study of cytomegalovirus exposure and HLA in healthy donors. The method was immunoSEQ multiplex PCR; TCRdb's version includes in-frame clones alone and lacks a portion of them. Of under 250,000 clones listed, roughly 85% are singletons. The sequencing sample was made of PBMCs. The receptors derive from a woman between 18 and 30 years old in good health and CMV-seronegative.

The chain employs TRBV6-5 and TRBJ2-7; maybe TRBD2 (5 bases). Per germline, CDR1 MNHEY and CDR2 SVGAGI. This CDR3 region has 15 residues. CDR3 in DNA: TGTGCAAGTTCGGGCTCAGCCTCGGGGACCTACGAGCAGTACTTC. It is translated as CASSGSASGTYEQYF.

This clone was counted only a few times. The chain combines TRBV2 with TRBJ1-1; D is possibly TRBD1 (5 bases). Germline loops: CDR1 SNHLY, CDR2 FYNNEI. V was trimmed by 4 bases and J by 0 bases, leaving 12 bases between them. The CDR3 is 15 residues long. The CDR3 is CASSAGGGLNTEAFF. In nucleotides, the CDR3 is TGTGCCAGCAGTGCGGGGGGAGGATTGAACACTGAAGCTTTCTTT.

V usage is TRBV30 and J usage is TRBJ2-5; TRBD1 might be the D (5 bases). Germline V gene data show CDR1 as GTSNPN and CDR2 as SVGIG (reference sequence). Between the trimmed V and J ends, which lost 1 base and 5 bases, there was a span of 14 bases. CDR3 length equals 14 residues. The CDR3 loop reads CAWSAGQGLETQYF. The CDR3 coding sequence is TGTGCCTGGAGTGCAGGGCAGGGTCTCGAGACCCAGTACTTC.

The count of this clone is one. The rearrangement uses TRBV5-1 and TRBJ2-3; D call uncertain. CDR1 SGHRS and CDR2 YFSETQ come from the germline V gene. This CDR3 spans 13 amino acids. Trimming stripped 5 bases from V and 1 base from J, with 8 bases between. The CDR3 region has the DNA TGCGCCAGCAGTCGGGCAGGCACAGATACGCAGTATTTT. Protein sequence: CASSRAGTDTQYF. Complete variable domain (other parts from reference TRBV5-1 and TRBJ2-3): KAGVTQTPRYLIKTRGQQVTLSCSPISGHRSVSWYQQTPGQGLQFLFEYFSETQRNKGNFPGRFSGRQFSNSRSEMNVSTLELGDSALYLCASSRAGTDTQYFGPGTRLTVL.

Comments on this clone: Mismatch with germline at one junction end may stem from a read error. The chain couples TRBV7-7 to TRBJ2-1; 8 bases map to TRBD2. This CDR3 comprises 12 residues. Germline CDR1 reads SSHAT; CDR2 reads FNYEAQ (reference sequence). The CDR3 loop is CASSPGGDEQFF. The CDR3 region has the DNA TGTGCTAGCAGCCCCGGGGGGGATGAGCAGTTCTTC.

A word on this clone: At one end, the junction sequence differs from germline, possibly due to a read error. The genes are TRBV5-1 and TRBJ1-4; 7 bases are a match to TRBD1. Germline V lookup: CDR1 SGHRS, CDR2 YFSETQ. CDR3 length: 12 residues. In DNA form, the CDR3 reads TGCGCCAGCAGCTCACCCGGGACAGACATCTCCTTT. It is translated as CASSSPGTDISF.

This chain joins TRBV5-1 and TRBJ2-7, with TRBD1 as a possible D gene (6 bases). This CDR3 has 13 residues. Germline values: CDR1 SGHRS, CDR2 YFSETQ. Trimming stripped 0 bases from V and 7 bases from J, with 11 bases between. The CDR3 nucleotides read TGCGCCAGCAGCTTGGACGCAGGGGTAGAGCAGTACTTC. Residues: CASSLDAGVEQYF.

This clone appeared a few times. The chain links TRBV2 to TRBJ2-5, with 7 bases fitting TRBD2. Germline lookup yields CDR1 SNHLY and CDR2 FYNNEI. Trimming at V came to 3 bases and at J to 5 bases, leaving 15 bases not matched to a gene. CDR3 size: 17 residues. The CDR3 protein is CASSEARNGGIRETQYF. Here the CDR3 DNA reads TGTGCCAGCAGTGAGGCTAGAAACGGGGGGATCCGTGAGACCCAGTACTTC.

The chain has TRBV9 and TRBJ2-2; D gene unclear. The germline V gene encodes CDR1 SGDLS and CDR2 YYNGEE. This CDR3 region has 16 residues. V was trimmed by 3 bases and J by 0 bases, leaving 12 bases between them. CDR3 region: CASSAARIANTGELFF. DNA for the CDR3: TGTGCCAGCAGCGCCGCACGAATTGCGAACACCGGGGAGCTGTTTTTT.

The chain combines TRBV6-5 with TRBJ2-2, with 7 positions matching TRBD1. Per germline, CDR1 MNHEY and CDR2 SVGAGI. With V trimmed by 5 bases and J by 3 bases, 6 bases remained unmatched. CDR3 length: 15 residues. CDR3 protein: CASSQTGQYTGELFF. The CDR3, as DNA: TGTGCCAGCAGTCAGACGGGACAGTACACCGGGGAGCTGTTTTTT.

The count of this clone is one. This sequence joins TRBV28 and TRBJ2-1; TRBD2 matches 12 bases. The CDR3 totals 17 residues. V shed 5 bases, J shed 9 bases, and the junction held 14 bases outside the gene matches. In germline, CDR1 is MDHEN, CDR2 SYDVKM. The CDR3 loop is CASSLFSTSGRSSEQFF. CDR3 in DNA: TGTGCCAGCAGTCTATTTTCAACTAGCGGGAGGAGTAGTGAGCAGTTCTTC.

V and J are TRBV25-1 and TRBJ1-2; D gene ambiguous. This CDR3 has 11 residues. CDR1 is MGHDK, CDR2 SYGVNS, per germline. V lost 5 bases and J lost 4, with 5 bases in between. CDR3 bases: TGTGCCAGCAGTCTGGGCTATGGCTACACCTTC. Translation gives CASSLGYGYTF.

The genes are TRBV14 and TRBJ2-7, with 8 positions matching TRBD1. This CDR3 region has 14 residues. V dropped 3 bases and J dropped 2; count of bases not matched to a gene: 3. CDR1 is SGHDN, CDR2 FVKESK, per germline. CDR3 residues: CASSHLGQAYEQYF. DNA of the CDR3: TGTGCCAGCAGCCACCTGGGACAGGCCTACGAGCAGTACTTC.

The chain links TRBV7-3 to TRBJ2-2; the D gene is possibly TRBD1 (5 bases). Germline CDR1 SGHTA, CDR2 FQGTGA. V was shortened by 5 bases and J by 1 base, with 17 bases between the two germline ends. This CDR3 has 17 amino acids. In nucleotides, the CDR3 is TGTGCCAGCAGCCCAAATTTGGGGCACCAGAACACCGGGGAGCTGTTTTTT. This sequence encodes CASSPNLGHQNTGELFF.

V gene TRBV27 combines with J gene TRBJ2-7, with D tentatively TRBD1 or TRBD2 (5 bases each). V was cut by 3 bases and J by 3 bases, with 12 bases left in between. The CDR3 contains 14 residues. The germline CDR1 and CDR2 sequences are MNHEY and SMNVEV (reference sequence). This CDR3 is CASSFQGTIYEQYF. The CDR3 DNA sequence: TGTGCCAGCAGTTTCCAAGGGACCATCTACGAGCAGTACTTC.

The chain combines TRBV2 with TRBJ2-5; no clear D gene. V was clipped by 0 bases and J by 0 bases, with 8 bases between them. Looked up from germline, CDR1 is SNHLY and CDR2 is FYNNEI. The CDR3 is 15 amino acids. DNA for the CDR3: TGTGCCAGCAGTGAAGCTCAGAGTCACCAAGAGACCCAGTACTTC. Amino acid sequence: CASSEAQSHQETQYF.

The rearrangement joins TRBV19 to TRBJ2-3; 9 nucleotides match TRBD2. CDR1 and CDR2 (germline): LNHDA, SQIVND (reference sequence). V was clipped by 8 bases and J by 4 bases; unmatched bases: 7. The length of the CDR3 is 14 residues. In DNA, the CDR3 is TGTGCCAGTCACCTTAGCGGGGGCGCAGATACGCAGTATTTT. This codes for CASHLSGGADTQYF.

The chain couples TRBV5-8 to TRBJ2-2, with TRBD2 matching over 11 bases. V lost 4 bases to trimming and J lost 5 bases; unmatched junction nucleotides: 4. The CDR3 totals 15 residues. Germline V gene sequence: CDR1 SGHTS, CDR2 YDEGEE. CDR3 in amino acids: CASSQGLAETGELFF. CDR3 coding DNA: TGTGCCAGCAGCCAGGGACTAGCGGAAACCGGGGAGCTGTTTTTT.

The chain has TRBV2 and TRBJ2-7; 10 bases map to TRBD1. This CDR3 spans 14 amino acids. Germline V gene sequence: CDR1 SNHLY, CDR2 FYNNEI. Germline trimming cut 7 bases from V and 5 bases from J; bases unmatched to any gene: 8. For the CDR3, the DNA is TGTGCCAGCACCCCGGGACAGGGGAACCACGAGCAGTACTTC. Protein: CASTPGQGNHEQYF. The full variable domain, completed using reference TRBV2 and TRBJ2-7, is EPEVTQTPSHQVTQMGQEVILRCVPISNHLYFYWYRQILGQKVEFLVSFYNNEISEKSEIFDDQFSVERPDGSNFTLKIRSTKLEDSAMYFCASTPGQGNHEQYFGPGTRLTVT.

This chain joins TRBV5-4 and TRBJ1-1; D perhaps matches TRBD1 (6 bases). The CDR3 covers 15 residues. The V gene's germline CDR1 is SGHNT and CDR2 YYREEE (reference sequence). V lost 0 bases to trimming and J lost 4 bases, with 13 bases between them. The CDR3 DNA sequence: TGTGCCAGCAGCTTGGCCGAAGGGGGAGGCACTGAAGCTTTCTTT. This codes for CASSLAEGGGTEAFF.

The rearrangement joins TRBV5-8 to TRBJ2-7; the D gene is possibly TRBD2 (6 bases). The length of the CDR3 is 18 residues. V shed 5 bases and J shed 6 bases, with 30 bases lying between them. CDR1 is SGHTS, CDR2 YDEGEE, per germline. CDR3 loop: CASRPEVGAGAGRREQYF. The DNA for the CDR3 is TGTGCCAGCAGGCCTGAAGTGGGCGCAGGAGCGGGCCGCCGCGAGCAGTACTTC. The full variable domain, in which reference TRBV5-8 and TRBJ2-7 provide the parts outside the CDR3, is EAGVTQSPTHLIKTRGQQATLRCSPISGHTSVYWYQQALGLGLQFLLWYDEGEERNRGNFPPRFSGRQFPNYSSELNVNALELEDSALYLCASRPEVGAGAGRREQYFGPGTRLTVT.

The chain is built from TRBV5-5 and TRBJ2-5, with D perhaps given as TRBD1 or TRBD2 (5 bases each). CDR3 length: 15 amino acids. V was cut by 4 bases and J by 5 bases, with 18 bases left in between. Germline V gene data show CDR1 as SGHKS and CDR2 as YYEKEE (reference sequence). CDR3: CASSIAGTEGETQYF. For the CDR3, the DNA is TGTGCCAGCAGCATAGCCGGGACCGAGGGGGAGACCCAGTACTTC. Combining the CDR3 with reference TRBV5-5 and TRBJ2-5 gives the whole variable domain DAGVTQSPTHLIKTRGQQVTLRCSPISGHKSVSWYQQVLGQGPQFIFQYYEKEERGRGNFPDRFSARQFPNYSSELNVNALLLGDSALYLCASSIAGTEGETQYFGPGTRLLVL.

The chain recombines TRBV5-1 with TRBJ1-1; no clear D. Germline CDR1 is SGHRS and CDR2 is YFSETQ. V lost 4 bases and J 5 bases, leaving 12 bases between the germline ends. This CDR3 spans 13 amino acids. CDR3 amino acids: CASSLGVGTEAFF. The CDR3 bases are TGCGCCAGCAGCCTTGGGGTGGGTACTGAAGCTTTCTTT.